This TCR beta chain was found in a study of T cells after yellow fever vaccination. The table lists this clonotype with a few counts. Antigen specificity is unknown. MiXCR, run by TCRdb on the 5' RACE reads, gives a single entry per CDR3 protein. This sample has some 99,000 distinct CDR3 sequences, with less than 6% found just once. V was trimmed by 4 bases and J by 6 bases, leaving 12 bases between them. CDR1 and CDR2 from the germline V gene are MNHEY and SVGAGI. The CDR3 runs 13 residues. Study results and limitations: Abundant clonotypes from the bulk population could contaminate FACS-sorted repertoires.

The starting material was CD8+ T cells sorted from PBMCs, obtained 10 days after the yellow fever booster vaccination. This clonotype was sampled from a man aged 18 to 35 who received the YFV17D yellow fever vaccine. The chain has TRBV6-5 and TRBJ2-5; no definite D call. The CDR3 loop is CASSFPDVKTQYF. In DNA, the CDR3 is TGTGCCAGCAGTTTCCCGGATGTAAAGACCCAGTACTTC.